These 25 T cell receptor beta chains were sequenced from one sample in a study of blood T cell repertoires in COVID-19. Sequencing used immunoSEQ multiplex PCR; TCRdb keeps in-frame clones, though not all of them. Of fewer than 200,000 clones listed, approximately 78% are singletons. Source material: PBMCs or T cells enriched from blood (not recorded which). These receptors came from a woman aged 45-59 years who had recovered from COVID-19.

The gene calls are TRBV15 and TRBJ1-2, with 7 bases identical to TRBD1. V dropped 6 bases and J dropped 4; count of bases not matched to a gene: 11. Germline CDR1 and CDR2: LNHNV and YYDKDF (reference sequence). The CDR3 consists of 15 residues. The CDR3 DNA follows: TGTGCCACCAGTAAAACCGGGACAGAGGCCTATGGCTACACCTTC. It encodes CATSKTGTEAYGYTF.

The J gene is TRBJ1-5, the V gene TRBV6-6; D remains ambiguous. The CDR3 totals 13 residues. V shed 0 bases and J shed 5 bases, with 5 bases lying between them. Germline CDR1 and CDR2: MNHNY and SVGAGI (reference sequence). CDR3 protein: CASSYSTHQPQHF. CDR3 in DNA: TGTGCCAGCAGTTACTCAACACATCAGCCCCAGCATTTT.

The chain carries TRBV5-1 and TRBJ2-7, with 7 bases matching TRBD2. Per the germline V gene, CDR1 is SGHRS and CDR2 is YFSETQ. The CDR3 is 15 amino acids. V shed 0 bases, J shed 1 base, and the junction held 4 bases outside the gene matches. The CDR3: CASSLEASGSYEQYF. The DNA of the CDR3 is TGCGCCAGCAGCTTGGAAGCTAGCGGATCCTACGAGCAGTACTTC.

This sequence joins TRBV18 and TRBJ1-4; D unclear. Trimming left V 3 bases short and J 7 bases short, with 12 bases between. The CDR3 spans 14 residues. Germline V lookup: CDR1 KGHSH, CDR2 LQKENI. The DNA for the CDR3 is TGTGCCAGCTCACCGCCGGGATCCGGTGAAAAACTGTTTTTT. Translating it yields CASSPPGSGEKLFF.

The chain combines TRBV6-5 with TRBJ1-6, with 7 bases matching TRBD1. The CDR3 consists of 14 residues. The germline V gene has CDR1 MNHEY and CDR2 SVGAGI. Trimming at V came to 6 bases and at J to 6 bases, leaving 5 bases not matched to a gene. The CDR3 DNA reads as TGTGCCAGCAGGGGGGACAGACTTAATTCACCCCTCCACTTT. It specifies CASRGDRLNSPLHF.

This clone came up a few times. The chain uses TRBV21-1 and TRBJ1-2; the listed D gene, TRBD1, was not tested against the DNA. TRBV21-1 is a recognized pseudogene. The CDR3 consists of 15 residues. The CDR3 loop reads CASSTDRGRVYGYTF. The DNA of the CDR3 is TGTGCCAGCAGCACCGACAGGGGGCGCGTCTATGGCTACACCTTC.

In its sample, this clone was seen once. The V gene is TRBV30, the J gene TRBJ1-1; D gene ambiguous. This CDR3 has 13 residues. V gave up 2 bases and J gave up 10 bases, with 17 bases separating them. Germline-derived CDR1 and CDR2 are GTSNPN and SVGIG (reference sequence). CDR3 loop: CAWSLTLVRGAFF. Written as DNA, the CDR3 is TGTGCCTGGAGTCTTACACTGGTTCGGGGAGCTTTCTTT.

A few counts support this clone. The gene calls are TRBV14 and TRBJ2-7, with D tentatively TRBD2 (5 bases). The germline V gene has CDR1 SGHDN and CDR2 FVKESK. The CDR3 has 14 amino acids. V lost 4 bases and J lost 3, with 13 bases in between. CDR3 DNA: TGTGCCAGCAGCCCCTTGTCGGGGAACTACGAGCAGTACTTC. This gives the protein CASSPLSGNYEQYF.

The chain uses TRBV24-1 and TRBJ2-7; D unresolved. This CDR3 is built from 16 residues. V gave up 6 bases and J gave up 0 bases, with 17 bases separating them. In germline, CDR1 is KGHDR, CDR2 SFDVKD. The CDR3 sequence is CATSSSHNLASYEQYF. DNA for the CDR3: TGTGCCACCAGTTCATCTCACAACCTGGCCTCCTACGAGCAGTACTTC.

The gene calls are TRBV30 and TRBJ1-2; 8 bases line up with TRBD1. Germline CDR1 reads GTSNPN; CDR2 reads SVGIG (reference sequence). V lost 1 base, J lost 3 bases, and 1 base stayed unmatched. The CDR3 length is 13 residues. In DNA, the CDR3 is TGTGCCTGGAGTGCAGGGGGCCACTATGGCTACACCTTC. It specifies CAWSAGGHYGYTF.

The J gene is TRBJ2-2, the V gene TRBV11-3, with D possibly matching TRBD1 (6 bases). V was shortened by 3 bases and J by 4 bases, with 12 bases between the two germline ends. Germline CDR1 is SGHNT and CDR2 is YENEEA. This CDR3 spans 15 amino acids. This chain's CDR3 is CASSFVGGVTGELFF. CDR3 in DNA: TGTGCCAGCAGCTTCGTAGGGGGAGTCACCGGGGAGCTGTTTTTT.

The gene calls are TRBV5-5 and TRBJ2-3; TRBD2 aligns across 9 bases. The junction had 6 bases not matched to a gene; V was cut back by 4 bases and J by 3 bases. The CDR3 contains 15 residues. The V gene's germline CDR1 is SGHKS and CDR2 YYEKEE (reference sequence). Here the CDR3 reads CASSAITSGTDTQYF. The DNA of the CDR3 is TGTGCCAGCAGCGCTATAACTAGCGGGACAGATACGCAGTATTTT.

The V and J genes are TRBV5-1 and TRBJ2-5; TRBD2 matches at 11 bases. In germline, CDR1 is SGHRS, CDR2 YFSETQ. CDR3 size: 17 residues. Unmatched junction bases numbered 15, after V lost 6 bases and J lost 5 bases. CDR3 protein: CASNRLILAGGGETQYF. The CDR3 DNA is TGCGCCAGCAACCGCCTGATTCTAGCGGGAGGTGGTGAGACCCAGTACTTC.

The chain carries TRBV3-1 (or the pseudogene TRBV3-2) and TRBJ2-3; D call uncertain. Germline V gene lookup returns CDR1 LGHDT and CDR2 YNNKEL (reference sequence). The CDR3 covers 12 residues. Trimming left V 1 base short and J 5 bases short, with 4 bases between. The CDR3 loop reads CASSQVKDTQYF. CDR3 DNA sequence: TGTGCCAGCAGCCAAGTCAAAGATACGCAGTATTTT.

This rearrangement joins TRBV24-1 to TRBJ2-5, with a weak D call TRBD1 (5 bases). From germline, CDR1 is KGHDR and CDR2 SFDVKD. This CDR3 has 13 amino acids. V gave up 4 bases and J gave up 5 bases, with 10 bases separating them. The CDR3, as DNA: TGTGCCACCAGTGACAGGGCCTCCGAGACCCAGTACTTC. This translates into CATSDRASETQYF.

The V gene is TRBV24-1, the J gene TRBJ2-1, with a possible D match to TRBD1 (5 bases). The CDR3 sequence is 15 residues long. Germline CDR1 is KGHDR and CDR2 is SFDVKD. The V and J ends lost 3 bases and 7 bases respectively, with 15 bases between them. The CDR3, as DNA: TGTGCCACCAGTGATCTACGCTCAGGGAAGAATGAGCAGTTCTTC. Translation: CATSDLRSGKNEQFF.

This clone was seen only once. This sequence joins TRBV9 and TRBJ2-1; 7 nucleotides align to TRBD2. The CDR3 spans 15 residues. CDR1 SGDLS and CDR2 YYNGEE come from the germline V gene. V shed 0 bases and J 0 bases; nucleotides not matched to a gene: 0. The CDR3 DNA reads TGTGCCAGCAGCGTAGGCGGGGGCTCCTACAATGAGCAGTTCTTC. This codes for CASSVGGGSYNEQFF.

CDR3 bases: TGTGCCAGCAGCAATACCCGGGACAAACACGGAAGCTCCTACGAGCAGTACTTC. The encoded protein is CASSNTRDKHGSSYEQYF. This chain uses TRBV21-1 with TRBJ2-7; the D call TRBD1 from the table was never checked on the DNA. TRBV21-1 is tagged as a pseudogene. This CDR3 region has 18 residues.

This rearrangement joins TRBV12-3 or TRBV12-4 to TRBJ1-4, with 8 positions matching TRBD1. The junction had 1 base not matched to a gene; V was cut back by 6 bases and J by 10 bases. The CDR3 covers 11 residues. CDR3 coding DNA: TGTGCCAGCAGAGACAGGGGAAAACTGTTTTTT. Translating it yields CASRDRGKLFF.

The chain employs TRBV6-5 and TRBJ1-1; D gene uncertain. CDR1 and CDR2 from the germline V gene are MNHEY and SVGAGI. The CDR3 consists of 14 residues. Trimming pared 0 bases from V and 5 bases from J, leaving 10 bases between. The CDR3 protein is CASSYSHRDTEAFF. The CDR3 nucleotides are TGTGCCAGCAGTTACTCGCACCGGGATACTGAAGCTTTCTTT.

This chain uses TRBV27 with TRBJ1-5; D is undetermined. The CDR3 runs to 16 residues. Per germline, CDR1 MNHEY and CDR2 SMNVEV (reference sequence). V lost 2 bases to trimming and J lost 0 bases, with 11 bases between them. CDR3 in DNA: TGTGCCAGCAGTTTAACGGGAGCTTCTAGCAATCAGCCCCAGCATTTT. It yields the protein CASSLTGASSNQPQHF.

V usage is TRBV20-1 and J usage is TRBJ2-1, with no clear D. Trimming removed 6 bases at V and 3 bases at J, with 6 bases between. The length of the CDR3 is 11 residues. Germline V gene data show CDR1 as DFQATT and CDR2 as SNEGSKA (reference sequence). The CDR3 nucleotides are TGCAGTGCAGGCGGCTACAATGAGCAGTTCTTC. Its translation is CSAGGYNEQFF.

Only one count was recorded for this clone. This chain joins TRBV7-9 and TRBJ1-4, with D uncertain. CDR3 length equals 16 residues. Germline-derived CDR1 and CDR2 are SEHNR and FQNEAQ (reference sequence). Trimming stripped 5 bases from V and 0 bases from J, with 13 bases between. CDR3 DNA sequence: TGTGCCAGCAGCCCGAAAGAGCGAACAACTAATGAAAAACTGTTTTTT. Amino acid sequence: CASSPKERTTNEKLFF.

Remarks on this clone: Other nucleotide sequences from this sample produce the same CDR3. This rearrangement joins TRBV27 to TRBJ1-2, with D possibly being TRBD1 (6 bases). Germline V lookup: CDR1 MNHEY, CDR2 SMNVEV (reference sequence). The CDR3 spans 13 residues. V was shortened by 0 bases and J by 4 bases, with 6 bases between the two germline ends. For the CDR3, the DNA is TGTGCCAGCAGTTTATCAGGGGGCTATGGCTACACCTTC. This codes for CASSLSGGYGYTF.

This chain links TRBV5-1 with TRBJ1-5, with 11 bases lining up with TRBD1. There are 16 residues in the CDR3. Per the germline V gene, CDR1 is SGHRS and CDR2 is YFSETQ. With V trimmed by 0 bases and J by 4 bases, 3 bases remained unmatched. The CDR3 nucleotides are TGCGCCAGCAGCTTGGATGGACAGGGGGCTAATCAGCCCCAGCATTTT. It yields the protein CASSLDGQGANQPQHF.